The 2 T cell receptor beta chains given below trace back to one sample, sequenced in a study of human T cells and chemical hapten exposure. The sample's time point: patch test 2, 6 weeks after DPC sensitization. Treatment reported: therapeutic diphenylcyclopropenone sensitization with weekly scalp DPC. TCRdb recomputed calls from the RACE reads with MiXCR, one row per CDR3 protein. The sample comprises 35,000 to 45,000 distinct CDR3 sequences, about 9.8% of which are singletons, and 15% rests with the top ten. This specimen consisted of whole blood, obtained in connection with sensitization to the hapten diphenylcyclopropenone (DPC). These receptor sequences come from a woman in her 40s with alopecia areata. Some clones in this sample may be carry-over from other donors' samples.

This clonotype came up many times. The chain has TRBV12-3 or TRBV12-4 and TRBJ1-4, with D unclear. The CDR3 runs to 12 residues. Trimming removed 2 bases at V and 4 bases at J, with 2 bases between. The CDR3 here is CASSLHNEKLFF. The DNA for the CDR3 is TGTGCCAGCAGTTTACATAATGAAAAACTGTTTTTT.

In its sample, this clonotype was seen many times. The gene calls are TRBV5-1 and TRBJ1-1, with unresolved D. The CDR3 runs 17 residues. Germline CDR1 is SGHRS and CDR2 is YFSETQ. The V and J ends lost 1 base and 2 bases respectively, with 18 bases between them. In DNA, the CDR3 is TGCGCCAGCAGCTTGAATCCACCTACAGACGTTAACACTGAAGCTTTCTTT. It specifies CASSLNPPTDVNTEAFF.